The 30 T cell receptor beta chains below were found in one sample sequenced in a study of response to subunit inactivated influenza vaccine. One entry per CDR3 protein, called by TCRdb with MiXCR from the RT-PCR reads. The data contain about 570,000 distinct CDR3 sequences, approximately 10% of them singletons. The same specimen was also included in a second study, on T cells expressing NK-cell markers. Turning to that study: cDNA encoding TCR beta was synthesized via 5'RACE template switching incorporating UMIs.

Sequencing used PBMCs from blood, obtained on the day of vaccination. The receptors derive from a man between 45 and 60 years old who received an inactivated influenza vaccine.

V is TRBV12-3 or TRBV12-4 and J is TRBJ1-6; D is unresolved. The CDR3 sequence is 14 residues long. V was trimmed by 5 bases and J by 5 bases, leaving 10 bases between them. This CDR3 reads CASSPGVNNSPLHF. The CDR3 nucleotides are TGTGCCAGCAGTCCAGGAGTCAATAATTCACCCCTCCACTTT.

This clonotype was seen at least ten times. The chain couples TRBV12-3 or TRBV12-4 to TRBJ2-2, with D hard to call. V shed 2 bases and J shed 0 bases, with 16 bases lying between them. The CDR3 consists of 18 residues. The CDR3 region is CASSLLNVWVPNTGELFF. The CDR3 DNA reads TGTGCCAGCAGTTTATTAAATGTCTGGGTACCGAACACCGGGGAGCTGTTTTTT.

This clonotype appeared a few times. In DNA form, the CDR3 reads TGTGCCAGCAGCTTACTCGGGCCAGGTAATGAGCAGTTCTTC. It codes for CASSLLGPGNEQFF. The V and J genes are TRBV7-3 and TRBJ2-1, with D uncertain. CDR3 length equals 14 residues. CDR1 and CDR2 from the germline V gene are SGHTA and FQGTGA. V was trimmed by 2 bases and J by 7 bases, leaving 12 bases between them.

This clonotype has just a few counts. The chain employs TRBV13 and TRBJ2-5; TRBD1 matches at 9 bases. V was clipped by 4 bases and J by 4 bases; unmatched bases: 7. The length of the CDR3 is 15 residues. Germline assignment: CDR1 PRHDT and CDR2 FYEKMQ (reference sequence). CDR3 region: CASSSTTGGSETQYF. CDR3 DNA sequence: TGTGCCAGCAGCTCAACAACAGGGGGCTCAGAGACCCAGTACTTC.

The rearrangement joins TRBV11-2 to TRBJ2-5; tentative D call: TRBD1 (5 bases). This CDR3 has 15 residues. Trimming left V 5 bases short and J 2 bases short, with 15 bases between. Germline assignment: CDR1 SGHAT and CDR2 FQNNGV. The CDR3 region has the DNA TGTGCCAGCAGCCCCAGTTGGGGCCTTCAAGAGACCCAGTACTTC. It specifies CASSPSWGLQETQYF.

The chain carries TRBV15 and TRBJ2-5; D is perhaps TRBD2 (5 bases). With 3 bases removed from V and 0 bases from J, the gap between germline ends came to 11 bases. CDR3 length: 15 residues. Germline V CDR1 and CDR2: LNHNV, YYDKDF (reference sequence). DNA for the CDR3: TGTGCCACCAGCAGCTCTATAGCGTACCAAGAGACCCAGTACTTC. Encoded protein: CATSSSIAYQETQYF.

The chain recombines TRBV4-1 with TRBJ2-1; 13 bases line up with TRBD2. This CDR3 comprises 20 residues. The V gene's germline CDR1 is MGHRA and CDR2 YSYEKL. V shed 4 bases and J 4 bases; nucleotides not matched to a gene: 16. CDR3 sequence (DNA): TGCGCCAGCAGCCCAGCGGGACTAGCGGGGACCTTAAATTTTTACAATGAGCAGTTCTTC. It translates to CASSPAGLAGTLNFYNEQFF.

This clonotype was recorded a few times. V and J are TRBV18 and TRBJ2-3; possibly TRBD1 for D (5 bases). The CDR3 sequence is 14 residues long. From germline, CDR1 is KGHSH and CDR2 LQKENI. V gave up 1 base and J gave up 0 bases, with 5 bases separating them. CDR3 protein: CASSPRQSTDTQYF. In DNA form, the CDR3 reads TGTGCCAGCTCACCACGACAGAGCACAGATACGCAGTATTTT.

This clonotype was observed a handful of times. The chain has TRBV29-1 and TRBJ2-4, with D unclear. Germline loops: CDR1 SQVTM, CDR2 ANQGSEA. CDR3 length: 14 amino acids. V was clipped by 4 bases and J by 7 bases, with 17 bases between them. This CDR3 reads CSVVLYAEGNIQYF. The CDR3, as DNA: TGCAGCGTTGTTTTGTACGCAGAAGGCAACATTCAGTACTTC.

CDR3 region: CASGLWGELFF. CDR3 sequence (DNA): TGTGCCAGCGGACTGTGGGGGGAGCTGTTTTTT. The chain has TRBV6-2 or TRBV6-3 and TRBJ2-2; the D gene is possibly TRBD2 (5 bases). Germline loops: CDR1 MNHEY, CDR2 SVGEGT. Between the trimmed V and J ends, which lost 8 bases and 8 bases, there was a span of 9 bases. This CDR3 has 11 residues.

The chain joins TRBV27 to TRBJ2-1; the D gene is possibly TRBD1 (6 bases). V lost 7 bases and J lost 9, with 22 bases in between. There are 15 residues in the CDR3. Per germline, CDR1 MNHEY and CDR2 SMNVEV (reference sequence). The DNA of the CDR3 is TGTGCCAGCACCGCGTTGCCGACAGGTGCGGTTGAGCAGTTCTTC. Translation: CASTALPTGAVEQFF.

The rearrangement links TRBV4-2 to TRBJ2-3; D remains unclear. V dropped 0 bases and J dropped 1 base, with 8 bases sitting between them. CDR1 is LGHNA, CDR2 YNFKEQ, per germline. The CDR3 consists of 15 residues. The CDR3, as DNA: TGTGCCAGCAGCCAAGAAGCCTTCGGCACAGATACGCAGTATTTT. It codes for CASSQEAFGTDTQYF.

The CDR3 is CASSQLPGRGTGELFF. DNA for the CDR3: TGTGCCAGCAGCCAACTCCCAGGGCGGGGCACCGGGGAGCTGTTTTTT. The chain carries TRBV14 and TRBJ2-2; a weak D match, TRBD2 (6 bases). The CDR3 totals 16 residues. V dropped 2 bases and J dropped 4 bases, with 14 bases sitting between them. Per the germline V gene, CDR1 is SGHDN and CDR2 is FVKESK.

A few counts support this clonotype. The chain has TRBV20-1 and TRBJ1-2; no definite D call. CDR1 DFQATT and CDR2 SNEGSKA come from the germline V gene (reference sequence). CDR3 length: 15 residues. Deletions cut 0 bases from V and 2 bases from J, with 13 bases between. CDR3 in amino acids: CSARDKPKRNYGYTF. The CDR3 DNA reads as TGCAGTGCTAGAGATAAACCCAAACGAAACTATGGCTACACCTTC.

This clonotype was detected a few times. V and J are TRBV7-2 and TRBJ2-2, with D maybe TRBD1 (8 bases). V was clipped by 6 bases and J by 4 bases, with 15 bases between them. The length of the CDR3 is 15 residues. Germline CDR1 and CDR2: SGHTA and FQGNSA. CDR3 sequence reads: CASSKNRGGTGELFF. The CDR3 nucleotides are TGTGCCAGCAGTAAAAACAGGGGGGGCACCGGGGAGCTGTTTTTT.

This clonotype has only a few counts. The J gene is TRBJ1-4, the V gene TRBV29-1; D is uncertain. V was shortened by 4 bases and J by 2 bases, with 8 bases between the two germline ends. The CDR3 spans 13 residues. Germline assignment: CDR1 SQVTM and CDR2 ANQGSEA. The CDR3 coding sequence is TGCAGCGTTGGTGGGAGGACTAATGAAAAACTGTTTTTT. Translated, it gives CSVGGRTNEKLFF. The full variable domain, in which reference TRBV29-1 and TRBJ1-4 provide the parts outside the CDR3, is SAVISQKPSRDICQRGTSLTIQCQVDSQVTMMFWYRQQPGQSLTLIATANQGSEATYESGFVIDKFPISRPNLTFSTLTVSNMSPEDSSIYLCSVGGRTNEKLFFGSGTQLSVL.

CDR3 in amino acids: CASSLTDYNSPLHF. DNA for the CDR3: TGTGCCAGCAGCTTGACAGATTATAATTCACCCCTCCACTTT. The chain is built from TRBV11-2 and TRBJ1-6; TRBD1 is a possible D gene (5 bases). There are 14 residues in the CDR3. V lost 3 bases to trimming and J lost 4 bases, with 7 bases between them. Germline CDR1 is SGHAT and CDR2 is FQNNGV.

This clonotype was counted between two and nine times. CDR3 residues: CASSQDSRAPYEQYF. The DNA for the CDR3 is TGCGCCAGCAGCCAAGATAGCAGGGCCCCCTACGAGCAGTACTTC. This chain joins TRBV4-3 and TRBJ2-7, with D possibly TRBD1 on 5 matching bases. V was clipped by 0 bases and J by 2 bases, with 11 bases between them. Germline CDR1 is LGHNA and CDR2 is YSLEER. This CDR3 is built from 15 residues.

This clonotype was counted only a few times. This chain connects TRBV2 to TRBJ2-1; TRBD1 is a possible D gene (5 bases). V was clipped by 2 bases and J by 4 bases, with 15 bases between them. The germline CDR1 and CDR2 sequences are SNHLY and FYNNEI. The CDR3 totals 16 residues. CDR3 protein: CASSEYAQGMYNEQFF. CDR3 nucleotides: TGTGCCAGCAGTGAATATGCCCAGGGCATGTACAATGAGCAGTTCTTC.

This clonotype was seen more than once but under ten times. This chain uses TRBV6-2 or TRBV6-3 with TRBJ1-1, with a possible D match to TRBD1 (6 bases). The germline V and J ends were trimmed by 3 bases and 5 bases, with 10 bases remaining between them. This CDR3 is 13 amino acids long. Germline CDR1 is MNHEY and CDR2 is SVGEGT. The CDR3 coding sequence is TGTGCCAGCAGTTATTTGGGGGCTACTGAAGCTTTCTTT. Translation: CASSYLGATEAFF.

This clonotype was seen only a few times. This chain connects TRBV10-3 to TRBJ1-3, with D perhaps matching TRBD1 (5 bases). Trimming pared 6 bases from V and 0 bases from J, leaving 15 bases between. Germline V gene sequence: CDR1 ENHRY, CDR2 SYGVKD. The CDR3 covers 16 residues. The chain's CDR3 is CAISAGGALSGNTIYF. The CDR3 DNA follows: TGTGCCATCAGCGCGGGAGGGGCCCTCTCTGGAAACACCATATATTTT.

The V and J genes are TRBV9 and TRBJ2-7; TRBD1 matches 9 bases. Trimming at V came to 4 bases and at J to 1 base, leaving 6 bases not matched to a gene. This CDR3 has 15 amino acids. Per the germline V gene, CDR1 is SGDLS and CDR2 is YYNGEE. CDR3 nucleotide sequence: TGTGCCAGCAGCCCCGGGACAGGGCTTTCCTACGAGCAGTACTTC. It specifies CASSPGTGLSYEQYF.

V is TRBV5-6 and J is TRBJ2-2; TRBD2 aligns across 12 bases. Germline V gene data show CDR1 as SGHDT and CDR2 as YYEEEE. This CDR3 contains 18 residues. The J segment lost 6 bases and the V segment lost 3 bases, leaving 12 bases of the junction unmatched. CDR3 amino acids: CASSSRLLAGGLAGELFF. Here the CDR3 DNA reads TGTGCCAGCAGCTCCCGATTACTAGCGGGAGGTTTGGCCGGGGAGCTGTTTTTT.

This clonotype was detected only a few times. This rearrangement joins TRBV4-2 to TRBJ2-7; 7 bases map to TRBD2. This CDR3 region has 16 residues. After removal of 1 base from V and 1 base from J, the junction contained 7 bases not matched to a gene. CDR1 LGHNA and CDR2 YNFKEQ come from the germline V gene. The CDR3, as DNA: TGTGCCAGCAGCCAAGTCGCGGCTAGCGGATCCTACGAGCAGTACTTC. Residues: CASSQVAASGSYEQYF.

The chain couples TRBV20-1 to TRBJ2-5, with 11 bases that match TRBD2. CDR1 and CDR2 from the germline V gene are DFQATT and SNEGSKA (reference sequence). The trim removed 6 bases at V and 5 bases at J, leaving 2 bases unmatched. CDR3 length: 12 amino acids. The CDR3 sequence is CSARTSGETQYF. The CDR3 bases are TGCAGTGCCCGGACTAGCGGGGAGACCCAGTACTTC.

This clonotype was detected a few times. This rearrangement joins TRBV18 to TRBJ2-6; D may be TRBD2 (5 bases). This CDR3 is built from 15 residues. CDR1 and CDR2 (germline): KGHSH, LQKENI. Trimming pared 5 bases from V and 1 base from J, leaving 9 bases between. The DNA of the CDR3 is TGTGCCAGCTCAAAGAGGGCATCTGGGGCCAACGTCCTGACTTTC. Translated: CASSKRASGANVLTF.

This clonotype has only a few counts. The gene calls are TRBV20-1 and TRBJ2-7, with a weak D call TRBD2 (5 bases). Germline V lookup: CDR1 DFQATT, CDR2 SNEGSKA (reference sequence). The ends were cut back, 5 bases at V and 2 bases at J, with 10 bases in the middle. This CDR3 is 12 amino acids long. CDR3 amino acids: CSAGREPYEQYF. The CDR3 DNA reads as TGCAGTGCTGGCCGGGAACCCTACGAGCAGTACTTC.

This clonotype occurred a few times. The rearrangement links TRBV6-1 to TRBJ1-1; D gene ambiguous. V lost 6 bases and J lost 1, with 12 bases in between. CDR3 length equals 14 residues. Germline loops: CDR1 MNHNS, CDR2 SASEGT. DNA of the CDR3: TGTGCCAGCAGCCGCTGGATGGGGAACACTGAAGCTTTCTTT. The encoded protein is CASSRWMGNTEAFF.

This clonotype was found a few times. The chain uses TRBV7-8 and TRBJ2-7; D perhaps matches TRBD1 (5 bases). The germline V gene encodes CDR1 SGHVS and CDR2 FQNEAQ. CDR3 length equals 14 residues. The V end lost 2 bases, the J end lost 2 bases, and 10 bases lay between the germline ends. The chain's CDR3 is CASSLRKGTYEQYF. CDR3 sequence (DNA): TGTGCCAGCAGCTTAAGGAAGGGGACCTACGAGCAGTACTTC.

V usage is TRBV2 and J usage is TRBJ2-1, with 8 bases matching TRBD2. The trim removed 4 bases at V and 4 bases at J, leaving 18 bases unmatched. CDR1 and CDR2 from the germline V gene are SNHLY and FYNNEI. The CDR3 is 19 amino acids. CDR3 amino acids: CASSGTNILAEGSYNEQFF. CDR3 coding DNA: TGTGCCAGCAGTGGGACGAATATACTAGCGGAAGGTTCGTACAATGAGCAGTTCTTC.